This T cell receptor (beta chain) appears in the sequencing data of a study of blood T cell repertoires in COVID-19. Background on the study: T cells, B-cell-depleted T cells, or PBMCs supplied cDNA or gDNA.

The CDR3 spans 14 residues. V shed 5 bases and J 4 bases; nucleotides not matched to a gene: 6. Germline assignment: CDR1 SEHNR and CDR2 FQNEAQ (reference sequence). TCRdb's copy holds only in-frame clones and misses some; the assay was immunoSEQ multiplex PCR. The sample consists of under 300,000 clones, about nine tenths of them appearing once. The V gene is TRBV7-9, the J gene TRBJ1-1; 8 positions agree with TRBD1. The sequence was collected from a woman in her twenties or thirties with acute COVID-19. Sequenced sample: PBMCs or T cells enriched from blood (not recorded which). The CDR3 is CASSQGARATEAFF. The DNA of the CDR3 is TGTGCCAGCAGCCAGGGGGCTCGGGCCACTGAAGCTTTCTTT.